Here is one T cell receptor (beta chain) with its context. This sample was taken from a study of OX40 agonist ivuxolimab in advanced cancers. Across the study: Cohort: approximately 79% men, mean age 60, aged roughly 23 to 79.

This table comes from immunoSEQ multiplex PCR, and its TCRdb copy is limited to in-frame clones, with some not included. The table records 60,000 to 70,000 clones, 80% to 90% of them present only once. V gave up 7 bases and J gave up 9 bases, with 22 bases separating them. The CDR3 length is 15 residues. Germline CDR1 and CDR2: MNHNY and SVGAGI (reference sequence). This sequence was found in an adult with an advanced solid tumor such as melanoma, head and neck, liver or kidney cancer. This chain joins TRBV6-6 and TRBJ1-5, with D perhaps TRBD1 (5 bases). Specimen: CD4+ or CD8+ T cells sorted from blood, collected in a trial of the OX40 agonist ivuxolimab. CDR3 bases: TGTGCCAGCATACCGGGACTCACGACCGGATCGCCCCAGCATTTT. It codes for CASIPGLTTGSPQHF.